These 11 T cell receptor beta chains came from one sample sequenced in a study of blood T cell repertoires in COVID-19. This table comes from immunoSEQ multiplex PCR, and its TCRdb copy is limited to in-frame clones, with some not included. This repertoire shows about 230,000 clones, about 90% found once; its top ten account for 10% to 15%. Sample: peripheral blood. The receptor source for this set is a woman aged 18-35 years who had recovered from COVID-19.

This chain uses TRBV6-2 or TRBV6-3 with TRBJ1-2, with 7 bases matching TRBD1. Germline loops: CDR1 MNHEY, CDR2 SVGEGT. The V and J ends lost 5 bases and 8 bases, in that order; junction bases with no gene match: 5. This CDR3 is built from 12 residues. CDR3 residues: CASSDREEGYTF. The CDR3 DNA follows: TGTGCCAGCAGTGACAGGGAAGAAGGCTACACCTTC.

The chain joins TRBV7-3 to TRBJ2-7; D gene uncertain. The germline V gene encodes CDR1 SGHTA and CDR2 FQGTGA. Trimming took off 2 bases at V and 0 bases at J, with 14 bases between the two ends. This CDR3 has 16 amino acids. Here the CDR3 reads CASSLDEVTSSYEQYF. CDR3 DNA: TGTGCCAGCAGCTTAGATGAGGTGACGAGCTCCTACGAGCAGTACTTC.

V gene TRBV7-2 combines with J gene TRBJ2-5; D perhaps matches TRBD1 (6 bases). Germline CDR1 and CDR2: SGHTA and FQGNSA. V was pared by 5 bases and J by 5 bases, with 18 bases between. This CDR3 spans 15 amino acids. The CDR3 sequence is CASSRGPSTGETQYF. DNA of the CDR3: TGTGCCAGCAGCCGGGGACCCTCCACAGGGGAGACCCAGTACTTC.

The V call is TRBV13, the J call TRBJ2-7; D uncertain. The CDR3 totals 13 residues. The ends were cut back, 1 base at V and 2 bases at J, with 6 bases in the middle. CDR1 is PRHDT, CDR2 FYEKMQ, per germline (reference sequence). The CDR3 loop reads CASSLENTYEQYF. The CDR3 region has the DNA TGTGCCAGCAGCTTAGAAAATACCTACGAGCAGTACTTC.

The chain joins TRBV15 to TRBJ2-3, with 9 nucleotides matching TRBD2. CDR1 and CDR2 (germline): LNHNV, YYDKDF (reference sequence). J lost 6 bases, V lost 3 bases, and 7 bases had no gene match. The CDR3 covers 15 residues. In nucleotides, the CDR3 is TGTGCCACCAGCAGGGTAGCGGGAGTCCCCGATACGCAGTATTTT. The encoded protein is CATSRVAGVPDTQYF.

This clone showed up just once. The junction departs from germline at one end; a sequencing error may be responsible. This chain joins TRBV5-1 and TRBJ2-3; 7 bases fit TRBD2. Germline CDR1 and CDR2: SGHRS and YFSETQ. The CDR3 is made up of 14 amino acids. CDR3 nucleotide sequence: TGCGCCAGCAGCTTGGCCCAGGGAGGGGATAGGCAGTATTTT. It encodes CASSLAQGGDRQYF. Variable domain in full (rest from reference TRBV5-1 and TRBJ2-3): KAGVTQTPRYLIKTRGQQVTLSCSPISGHRSVSWYQQTPGQGLQFLFEYFSETQRNKGNFPGRFSGRQFSNSRSEMNVSTLELGDSALYLCASSLAQGGDRQYFGPGTRLTVL.

The chain employs TRBV3-1 (or the pseudogene TRBV3-2) and TRBJ1-1, with 10 nucleotides matching TRBD1. The V and J ends lost 2 bases and 3 bases, in that order; junction bases with no gene match: 3. Per germline, CDR1 LGHDT and CDR2 YNNKEL (reference sequence). The CDR3 runs 15 residues. Written as DNA, the CDR3 is TGTGCCAGCAGCCAAACTGGACAGGGGGACACTGAAGCTTTCTTT. Protein sequence: CASSQTGQGDTEAFF.

The chain carries TRBV5-1 and TRBJ1-6, with 7 bases matching TRBD1. The CDR3 runs 17 residues. Germline values: CDR1 SGHRS, CDR2 YFSETQ. After removal of 4 bases from V and 10 bases from J, the junction contained 17 bases not matched to a gene. CDR3: CASSTPDHRGDGSPLHF. As DNA, the CDR3 is TGCGCCAGCAGCACCCCCGATCACAGGGGCGATGGGTCACCCCTCCACTTT. Complete variable domain (other parts from reference TRBV5-1 and TRBJ1-6): KAGVTQTPRYLIKTRGQQVTLSCSPISGHRSVSWYQQTPGQGLQFLFEYFSETQRNKGNFPGRFSGRQFSNSRSEMNVSTLELGDSALYLCASSTPDHRGDGSPLHFGNGTRLTVT.

The genes are TRBV6-5 and TRBJ2-7; 7 bases match TRBD2. CDR3 size: 14 residues. Germline V lookup: CDR1 MNHEY, CDR2 SVGAGI. V was pared by 5 bases and J by 4 bases, with 8 bases of the junction left unmatched. The DNA of the CDR3 is TGTGCCAGCAGTCCGAGCGGGACCCAATACGAGCAGTACTTC. Translating it yields CASSPSGTQYEQYF.

The rearrangement links TRBV6-4 to TRBJ1-5, with 7 bases identical to TRBD1. Unmatched junction bases numbered 7, after V lost 6 bases and J lost 11 bases. CDR1 is MRHNA, CDR2 SNTAGT, per germline. This CDR3 has 12 amino acids. The CDR3 region has the DNA TGTGCCAGCAGAGGACAGGAGCGGGCCCAGCATTTT. It codes for CASRGQERAQHF.

The chain links TRBV7-2 to TRBJ1-2; 9 bases line up with TRBD1. The CDR3 is 13 amino acids. V lost 5 bases to trimming and J lost 7 bases; unmatched junction nucleotides: 5. Germline V CDR1 and CDR2: SGHTA, FQGNSA. For the CDR3, the DNA is TGTGCCAGCAGCCCGGACAGGGGACGTGGCTACACCTTC. This encodes CASSPDRGRGYTF. The full variable domain, in which reference TRBV7-2 and TRBJ1-2 provide the parts outside the CDR3, is GAGVSQSPSNKVTEKGKDVELRCDPISGHTALYWYRQSLGQGLEFLIYFQGNSAPDKSGLPSDRFSAERTGGSVSTLTIQRTQQEDSAVYLCASSPDRGRGYTFGSGTRLTVV.